The sequence of this T cell receptor (beta chain) was determined in a study of cytomegalovirus exposure and HLA in healthy donors. General study results and limits: The classifier was said to identify cytomegalovirus status with high specificity and sensitivity.

A note on this clone: The target antigen is unknown.

Germline V gene lookup returns CDR1 LNHDA and CDR2 SQIVND (reference sequence). The CDR3 consists of 13 residues. The V end was cut by 4 bases, the J end by 0 bases, with 6 bases between. It was with 60 Vbeta and 13 Jbeta primers that the PCR ran. The method was immunoSEQ multiplex PCR; TCRdb's version includes in-frame clones alone and lacks a portion of them. The sample lists fewer than 200,000 clones; 73% were seen once. This clonotype originated in a woman in her late teens or twenties in good health and CMV-seropositive. What was sequenced was PBMCs. The genes are TRBV19 and TRBJ1-2, with D unclear. The CDR3 sequence: CASSTHSNYGYTF. CDR3 sequence (DNA): TGTGCCAGTAGTACCCATTCTAACTATGGCTACACCTTC.